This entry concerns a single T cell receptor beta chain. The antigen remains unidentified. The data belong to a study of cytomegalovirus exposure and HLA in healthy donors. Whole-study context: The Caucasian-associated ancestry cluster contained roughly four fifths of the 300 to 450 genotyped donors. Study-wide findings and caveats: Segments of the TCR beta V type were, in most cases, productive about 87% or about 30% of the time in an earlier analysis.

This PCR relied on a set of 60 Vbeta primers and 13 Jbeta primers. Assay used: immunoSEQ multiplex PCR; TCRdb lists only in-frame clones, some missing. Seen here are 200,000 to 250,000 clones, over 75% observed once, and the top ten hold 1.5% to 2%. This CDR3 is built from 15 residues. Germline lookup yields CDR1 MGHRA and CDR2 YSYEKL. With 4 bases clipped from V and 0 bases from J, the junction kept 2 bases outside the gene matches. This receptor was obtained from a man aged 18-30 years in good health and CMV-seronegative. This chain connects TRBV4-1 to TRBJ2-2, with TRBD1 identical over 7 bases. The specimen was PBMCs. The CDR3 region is CASSLDRANTGELFF. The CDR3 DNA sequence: TGCGCCAGCAGCCTAGACAGGGCGAACACCGGGGAGCTGTTTTTT.